A single TCR beta chain is shown here with its context. TCRdb redid the calling of the 5' RACE reads with MiXCR, one entry per CDR3 protein. The repertoire consists of roughly 720,000 distinct CDR3 sequences, with about 20% occurring once and the leading ten covering approximately 14%. The data were obtained in a study of identical twins. After removal of 3 bases from V and 4 bases from J, the junction contained 6 bases not matched to a gene. The CDR3 totals 15 residues. Germline V gene lookup returns CDR1 SGHTA and CDR2 FQGNSA. Healthy Caucasians provided all donations. This same sample was also part of a study on T cells expressing NK-cell markers. This second study notes: Among CD8+ T cells from 5 to 7 donors, dominant NKG2C+ clonotypes accounted for roughly 1.0-7.0%.

The chain employs TRBV7-2 and TRBJ2-3, with 8 bases identical to TRBD2. Sequencing was done on a sample of PBMCs. This clonotype was obtained from a woman younger than 35 in good health. The CDR3 region has the DNA TGTGCCAGCAGCTTTAGCGGGGTGGGGGCAGATACGCAGTATTTT. Its protein is CASSFSGVGADTQYF.